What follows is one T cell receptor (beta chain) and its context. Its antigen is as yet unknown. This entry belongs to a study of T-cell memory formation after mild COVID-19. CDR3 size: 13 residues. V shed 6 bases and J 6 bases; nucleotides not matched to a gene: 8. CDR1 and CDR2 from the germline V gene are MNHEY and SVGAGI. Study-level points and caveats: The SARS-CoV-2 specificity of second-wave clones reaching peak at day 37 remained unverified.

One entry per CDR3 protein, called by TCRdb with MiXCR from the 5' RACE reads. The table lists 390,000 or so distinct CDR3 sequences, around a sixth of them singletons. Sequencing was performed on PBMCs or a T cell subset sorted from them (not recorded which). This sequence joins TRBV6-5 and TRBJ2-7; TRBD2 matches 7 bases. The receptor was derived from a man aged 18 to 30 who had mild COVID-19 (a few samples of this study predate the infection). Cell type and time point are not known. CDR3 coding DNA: TGTGCCAGCAGGACCGGACTAGTTGGCGAGCAGTACTTC. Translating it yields CASRTGLVGEQYF.